This entry lists 2 T cell receptor beta chains sequenced from one sample in a study of blood T cell repertoires in COVID-19. Only in-frame clones appear in the TCRdb table, and some are missing; sequencing was by immunoSEQ multiplex PCR. The data show some 58,000 clones, with 80% to 95% seen just once and 4.6% held by the top ten. Sequenced material: peripheral blood. These TCRs come from a man between 45 and 60 years old with active COVID-19.

The rearrangement uses TRBV7-6 and TRBJ1-5; the match to TRBD1 covers 8 bases. V shed 3 bases, J shed 4 bases, and the junction held 11 bases outside the gene matches. Per germline, CDR1 SGHVS and CDR2 FNYEAQ. The CDR3 contains 17 residues. The DNA for the CDR3 is TGTGCCAGCAGCTTTTCGCCCCGGGACAGGACAAATCAGCCCCAGCATTTT. This codes for CASSFSPRDRTNQPQHF.

This chain uses TRBV6-2 or TRBV6-3 with TRBJ2-1, with 10 bases matching TRBD2. Germline V gives CDR1 MNHEY, CDR2 SVGEGT. There are 17 residues in the CDR3. J was trimmed by 2 bases and V by 2 bases; bases with no gene match: 6. CDR3 coding DNA: TGTGCCAGCAGTTACGCTAGCGGGAGAGGGACCTACAATGAGCAGTTCTTC. Translation: CASSYASGRGTYNEQFF.